This is a list of T cell receptor beta chains from one sample in a study of T-cell reconstitution after alpha-beta-depleted transplantation in children. Each CDR3 protein is one row after TCRdb ran MiXCR on the PCR reads. The sample yields some 490,000 distinct CDR3 sequences, around an eighth seen once. The source material was PBMCs from the stem cell graft donor, sampled from the stem cell graft. These receptor sequences come from a human donor who donated a stem cell graft to a child with combined immunodeficiency. The CDR3 runs from the conserved cysteine through the conserved F or W. D genes are given only for firm matches. Size tells how often a clone was seen (once, few, many) or the class of an expanded clone, and some rows leave it out.

length | J | size | V | D | DNA | CDR3
13 | TRBJ2-7 | many | TRBV27 | - | TGTGCCAGCAGTGGCAGGGGTGGCTACGAGCAGTACTTC | CASSGRGGYEQYF
17 | TRBJ2-1 | - | TRBV24-1 | - | TGTGCCACCAGTGATACGACGGACAGCGCCACTTACAATGAGCAGTTCTTC | CATSDTTDSATYNEQFF
13 | TRBJ2-7 | few | TRBV19 | - | TGTGCCAGTAGCAAAGCCAGGGCCTACGAGCAGTACTTC | CASSKARAYEQYF
12 | TRBJ2-5 | many | TRBV12-3/TRBV12-4 | - | TGTGCCAGCAGTTTGACGGGGGAGACCCAGTACTTC | CASSLTGETQYF
14 | TRBJ2-1 | few | TRBV20-1 | TRBD2 | TGCAGTGCTAGATCGGCTAGCGGGAACAATGAGCAGTTCTTC | CSARSASGNNEQFF
14 | TRBJ1-4 | many | TRBV29-1 | - | TGCAGCGTTGCCATAGGGGGGGCTGGTGAAAAACTGTTTTTT | CSVAIGGAGEKLFF
15 | TRBJ1-6 | few | TRBV6-5 | - | TGTGCCAGCAGTTACGGCCCGATCATTAATTCACCCCTCCACTTT | CASSYGPIINSPLHF
15 | TRBJ2-6 | few | TRBV12-3/TRBV12-4 | - | TGTGCCAGCAGCAACCAGGGGTCTGGGGCCAACGTCCTGACTTTC | CASSNQGSGANVLTF
17 | TRBJ2-2 | - | TRBV12-3/TRBV12-4 | - | TGTGCCAGCAGTTTAGGAAGGGGGCGGGGGGACACCGGGGAGCTGTTTTTT | CASSLGRGRGDTGELFF
12 | TRBJ2-3 | few | TRBV24-1 | - | TGTGCCACCAGTGATCTAGGCGATACGCAGTATTTT | CATSDLGDTQYF
16 | TRBJ2-3 | few | TRBV7-9 | TRBD2 | TGTGCCAGCAGCTTTGGACTAGCGGGAGATGAGGATACGCAGTATTTT | CASSFGLAGDEDTQYF
14 | TRBJ1-1 | - | TRBV7-3 | - | TGTGCCAGCAGCTTACACCGGACTTCCACTGAAGCTTTCTTT | CASSLHRTSTEAFF
15 | TRBJ2-1 | - | TRBV3-1 | - | TGTGCCAGCAGGCCTGTACGTGGGGGCCACAATGAGCAGTTCTTC | CASRPVRGGHNEQFF
14 | TRBJ2-5 | - | TRBV7-2 | - | TGTGCCAGCAGCTTAGGGGGCAGGAAAGAGACCCAGTACTTC | CASSLGGRKETQYF
18 | TRBJ2-3 | many | TRBV11-1 | - | TGTGCCAGCAGCGGATACGATGCGGAAGACAGTAGCACAGATACGCAGTATTTT | CASSGYDAEDSSTDTQYF
15 | TRBJ2-7 | - | TRBV20-1 | - | TGCAGTGCTGGGCGGCGTCAGGCCATCTCCTACGAGCAGTACTTC | CSAGRRQAISYEQYF
15 | TRBJ2-3 | many | TRBV7-3 | - | TGTGCCAGCAGCTTAGGGGACACAAACACAGATACGCAGTATTTT | CASSLGDTNTDTQYF
14 | TRBJ2-7 | many | TRBV28 | - | TGTGCCAGCAGTCCGCCCGGACCTTACTACGAGCAGTACTTC | CASSPPGPYYEQYF
13 | TRBJ1-2 | many | TRBV12-3/TRBV12-4 | - | TGTGCCAGCAGTTCTATCCGGAACGCTGGCTACACCTTC | CASSSIRNAGYTF
14 | TRBJ2-3 | - | TRBV30 | TRBD2 | TGTGCCTGGAGACTAGCGGGGGGCACAGATACGCAGTATTTT | CAWRLAGGTDTQYF
16 | TRBJ2-3 | few | TRBV9 | TRBD2 | TGTGCCAGCACCCACCGACTAGCGGAATCCACAGATACGCAGTATTTT | CASTHRLAESTDTQYF
16 | TRBJ2-1 | few | TRBV6-5 | TRBD2 | TGTGCCAGCAGTTATGGACGGACTAGCGGTCACAATGAGCAGTTCTTC | CASSYGRTSGHNEQFF
14 | TRBJ2-7 | many | TRBV6-1 | TRBD1 | TGTGCCAGCAGTAGAGGACAGGGGGGGAGGGAGCAGTACTTC | CASSRGQGGREQYF
17 | TRBJ1-5 | few | TRBV6-5 | - | TGTGCCAGCAGTTACTCGAAGGCAGGCTATAGCAATCAGCCCCAGCATTTT | CASSYSKAGYSNQPQHF
14 | TRBJ1-2 | many | TRBV4-2 | - | TGTGCCAGCAGCCGAGAGAGTGCAGTCTATGGCTACACCTTC | CASSRESAVYGYTF
16 | TRBJ2-1 | few | TRBV5-1 | TRBD2 | TGCGCCAGCAGCTTGGCGTTTAGCGGGAGTGATAATGAGCAGTTCTTC | CASSLAFSGSDNEQFF
16 | TRBJ2-3 | - | TRBV6-5 | TRBD2 | TGTGCCAGCAGTTACTCAGGGACTAGCGAGGGGGATACGCAGTATTTT | CASSYSGTSEGDTQYF
16 | TRBJ2-3 | few | TRBV5-5 | TRBD1 | TGTGCCAGCAGCTTGGAGGCAGGGGGAAGCACAGATACGCAGTATTTT | CASSLEAGGSTDTQYF
17 | TRBJ2-1 | few | TRBV5-5 | TRBD2 | TGTGCCAGCAGCTTGGTTAGACTAGCGGGTGGTGGCTATGAGCAGTTCTTC | CASSLVRLAGGGYEQFF